The clone carrying this T cell receptor beta chain appeared a few times. Its target is unknown. The CDR3 loop spans 15 amino acids. V trimming: 6 bases; J trimming: 4 bases; junction bases outside the gene matches: 6. This entry comes from a study of T-cell memory formation after mild COVID-19. Overall study findings and caveats: Contracting clones, day 15 to 85, had balanced CD4/CD8, and later expanders favored CD4+.

TCRdb reprocessed the 5' RACE reads with MiXCR, giving one entry per CDR3 protein. The sample carries fewer than 650,000 distinct CDR3 sequences, roughly 20% recorded once. This receptor was obtained from an adult woman who had mild COVID-19 (a few samples of this study predate the infection). Cell type and time point are not known. The sample comprised PBMCs or a T cell subset sorted from them (not recorded which). The genes are TRBV12-3 or TRBV12-4 and TRBJ2-1; 10 bases align to TRBD2. The CDR3 spells CASSVTSGVYNEQFF. The CDR3 DNA reads TGTGCCAGCAGCGTCACTAGCGGGGTTTACAATGAGCAGTTCTTC.